This T cell receptor beta chain originates from a study of beta chain features in type 1 diabetes (dated by TCRdb to 2016 to 2018). Regarding the research as a whole: No differences in mean age, gender distribution, total cell number or subset yield were found between patients and healthy donors. A total of under 140,000,000 sorted cells were examined across all samples, and the number of cells per subset was strongly correlated with RNA yield. The study compared TCRB repertoires of sorted circulating CD4+ T cell subsets between recently diagnosed type 1 diabetes patients and matched healthy donors. Regulatory and stem cell-like memory subsets were obtained from only 8 patients and about eight healthy donors, while naive and central memory subsets were obtained from all 30 or so donors.

The entire isolated RNA was reverse transcribed using the High Capacity cDNA Reverse Transcription Kit, and thus expressed TCRB transcripts were sequenced. Naive, central memory and regulatory T cell samples underwent deep immunoSEQ sequencing, averaging roughly 3.4 million total reads per sample. Sorted cells were lysed in RLT buffer, and RNA was extracted using DNase-treated RNeasy Micro or Mini kits according to cell number. To prevent cross-contamination, each cell subset was processed individually, whereas patient and healthy donor samples were processed jointly. The immunoSEQ multiplex PCR was used to amplify TCRB sequences from cDNA, generating 87-bp fragments that spanned the CDR3 region. Sequencing of the amplicons was done on the Illumina HiSeq platform. In the original analysis: PCR bias was corrected computationally using synthetic template baselines, and reads within Hamming distance 2 were collapsed, with unmergeable singletons discarded. By aligning reads against IMGT, V, D and J genes, CDR3 length, and insertions or deletions at six rearrangement sites were assigned. Within each subset, clonotype counts were normalized to sorted cell number, and only after that were true diversity and Gini coefficients computed with the tcR R package. The overlap coefficient, calculated on TCRB nucleotide sequences, was used to quantify repertoire sharing. Out-of-frame TCRB sequences from naive cells were analyzed as a proxy for the pre-selection repertoire. In its TCRdb copy, this immuneACCESS table keeps in-frame sequences only and misses some clones. Where compared with another copy, unresolved V genes explain less than half of these, and the others have no known cause. The DNA gave D and trimming, while V, J and clone size come from that table. In all, the sample holds a few hundred thousand clones, and around 22% of those were seen once. Roughly 0.013% of the sample lies in the top ten.

CDR1 and CDR2, per the germline V gene, are MDHEN and SYDVKM. The CDR3 runs 14 residues from the cysteine to the phenylalanine. The CDR3 DNA has 42 bases and is translated from base 1. The V and J ends are trimmed by 7 bases and 3 bases, leaving 16 bases between them. As regards this clone: Its cognate antigen has yet to be identified. The sample holds no much larger clone one base away, and base qualities are not on file.

Paper-wide results and their limitations: Because small numbers of individuals were included in the HLA sub-analyses, any influence of HLA type on TCRB rearrangement was left unresolved. Fewer insertions and more nucleotide deletions at VDJ recombination sites were observed in patients with type 1 diabetes, implying thymic rearrangement abnormalities. The naive, central memory and regulatory TCRB repertoires appeared to resemble one another more closely among patients than among healthy donors. A moderate but significant shortening of TCRB CDR3 length was observed in type 1 diabetes patients in all four CD4+ subsets. PCR might favor shorter templates, but patient and control samples were amplified and corrected together, so any skew would affect both groups equally. Because cDNA was sequenced instead of genomic DNA, highly expressing activated cells could be over-represented, though the groups showed no difference in activation or CD3 levels.

From each donor, a single peripheral blood sample of around 0.12 L on average was drawn into heparinised tubes. A BD FACSAria II was used to sort naive, central memory, regulatory and stem cell-like memory CD4+ T cells with a panel that included CD45RO, CCR7, CD25, CD127, CD95 and CD27. A purity above 95% was achieved for all sorted populations. Right away, PBMCs were isolated by Lymphoprep density gradient centrifugation and were stained directly, with no culture step. Samples were stained and sorted in pairs, with one healthy donor and one patient per experiment, so that batch effects were minimized.

This clonotype originated in a woman in her 30s with type 1 diabetes. The specimen was naive CD4+ T cells from blood. In light of the paper, this sample's cell subset or site label describes: true naive CD4+ T cells. The rearranged segments are TRBV28 and TRBJ2-7; the best D guess is TRBD2, with 6 bases matching. Here is the DNA: TGTGCCAGCACCCACCGGGGGACCGGCTACGAGCAGTACTTC. Its protein reads: CASTHRGTGYEQYF.